The 3 T cell receptor beta chains in this list originate from one sample, sequenced in a study of blood T cell repertoires in COVID-19 (dated by TCRdb to the early 2020s). Library construction relied on the immunoSEQ multiplex PCR assay. Imported from immuneACCESS, the table was reduced by TCRdb to in-frame sequences with V and J called. These copies leave out some clones; in studies compared against another copy, an unresolved V gene accounts for under half, and the cause of the remainder is not known. The sample table shows approximately 30,000 clones, and 91% are seen once. The leading ten clones occupy 5% to 7% of the sample. Specimen: peripheral blood. The receptors were gathered from a human donor in a cohort sampled during active COVID-19.

The rearrangement uses TRBV19 and TRBJ2-1, with a tentative D call TRBD2 (6 bases). Per the germline V gene, CDR1 is LNHDA and CDR2 is SQIVND (reference sequence). Trimming removed 3 bases from V and 6 bases from J, with 15 bases in between. This CDR3 is 15 amino acids long. In nucleotides, the CDR3 is TGTGCCAGTAGTATCGCCTCCGGGGGAGGCAATGAGCAGTTCTTC. This codes for CASSIASGGGNEQFF.

The count of this clone is one. The chain uses TRBV28 and TRBJ1-1, with 11 bases identical to TRBD1. Germline assignment: CDR1 MDHEN and CDR2 SYDVKM. The CDR3 covers 16 residues. Germline trimming cut 8 bases from V and 0 bases from J; bases unmatched to any gene: 8. CDR3 DNA sequence: TGTGCCAGCGCCGGGACAGGGGGTAACATGAACACTGAAGCTTTCTTT. It yields the protein CASAGTGGNMNTEAFF.

The genes are TRBV5-8 and TRBJ1-1; possibly TRBD1 for D (5 bases). Trimming took off 7 bases at V and 2 bases at J, with 9 bases between the two ends. The CDR3 is 12 residues long. Germline loops: CDR1 SGHTS, CDR2 YDEGEE. CDR3 residues: CASQGFNTEAFF. Here the CDR3 DNA reads TGTGCCAGCCAGGGTTTTAACACTGAAGCTTTCTTT.